This is a list of T cell receptor beta chains from one sample in a study of CD8+ T cells in alopecia areata. Here immunoSEQ multiplex PCR was the method, and the copy in TCRdb shows in-frame clones only, minus some. The profile shows some 170,000 clones, 58% of them singletons. The starting material was CD4+ T cells sorted from blood, obtained at approximately week 60, from a patient treated with tofacitinib. These TCRs come from a human donor with alopecia areata. Both conserved end residues are part of each CDR3. The D gene is left open where the match is weak. Clone size is shown for a subset of rows, as once, few, many or a class of expanded clone.

TRBJ2-5	-	TRBV5-1	TRBD1	CASIRTGTNPRETQYF	TGCGCCAGCATACGGACAGGGACGAACCCTAGAGAGACCCAGTACTTC
TRBJ2-7	few	TRBV11-2	-	CASSSRKAYEQYF	TGTGCCAGCAGCTCGCGTAAAGCCTACGAGCAGTACTTC
TRBJ1-2	-	TRBV27	-	CASSPRSGVRGYTF	TGTGCCAGCAGCCCCCGGTCGGGGGTGCGGGGCTACACCTTC
TRBJ2-1	-	TRBV6-5	-	CASSRRRSSYNEQFF	TGTGCCAGCAGTAGACGGCGTAGCTCCTACAATGAGCAGTTCTTC
TRBJ1-2	-	TRBV9	TRBD1	CASSVGLGGNYGYTF	TGTGCCAGCAGCGTAGGGCTAGGGGGCAACTATGGCTACACCTTC
TRBJ2-3	-	TRBV15	-	CATSTHTDTQYF	TGTGCCACCAGCACCCACACAGATACGCAGTATTTT
TRBJ1-1	-	TRBV29-1	-	CSVDISRRTEAFF	TGCAGCGTTGATATCTCTCGGCGCACTGAAGCTTTCTTT
TRBJ2-7	few	TRBV29-1	TRBD1	CSVEEGTGGSSEYF	TGCAGCGTTGAAGAGGGGACAGGGGGAAGCTCAGAATACTTC
TRBJ1-6	-	TRBV18	-	CASSPQGSGNSPLHF	TGTGCCAGCTCACCACAGGGGAGTGGTAATTCACCCCTCCACTTT
TRBJ2-7	-	TRBV4-2	-	CASSLRKDRDGEYEQYF	TGTGCCAGCAGTCTCCGGAAGGACCGGGACGGAGAATACGAGCAGTACTTC
TRBJ2-5	few	TRBV9	TRBD1	CASSVGRTGGAGETQYF	TGTGCCAGCAGCGTAGGACGGACAGGGGGCGCGGGGGAGACCCAGTACTTC
TRBJ1-2	-	TRBV9	-	CASNPYGYTF	TGTGCCAGCAACCCCTATGGCTACACCTTC
TRBJ1-1	-	TRBV5-1	TRBD1	CASSLDRGDTEAFF	TGCGCCAGCAGCTTGGACAGGGGAGACACTGAAGCTTTCTTT
TRBJ1-6	-	TRBV5-1	TRBD1	CASSPGTANSPLHF	TGCGCCAGCAGCCCGGGGACAGCTAATTCACCCCTCCACTTT
TRBJ1-6	few	TRBV6-9	-	CASSLESPLHF	TGTGCCAGCAGTTTGGAATCACCCCTCCACTTT
TRBJ2-3	-	TRBV6-5	TRBD1	CASSEIGGYTQYF	TGTGCCAGCAGTGAGATAGGGGGCTATACGCAGTATTTT
TRBJ1-6	-	TRBV7-9	-	CASSGIPGSPLHF	TGTGCCAGCAGTGGAATTCCAGGTTCACCCCTCCACTTT
TRBJ2-5	-	TRBV7-2	-	CASSSGGETQYF	TGTGCCAGCAGCTCCGGAGGGGAGACCCAGTACTTC
TRBJ1-1	-	TRBV6-1	TRBD1	CASSDPRTGLRMNTEAFF	TGTGCCAGCAGTGACCCCCGGACAGGGTTACGCATGAACACTGAAGCTTTCTTT
TRBJ2-7	-	TRBV20-1	-	CSATRAYEQYF	TGCAGTGCTACCAGAGCCTACGAGCAGTACTTC
TRBJ2-5	-	TRBV9	TRBD1	CASSVDRGRKTQYF	TGTGCCAGCAGCGTGGACAGGGGGCGGAAGACCCAGTACTTC
TRBJ1-5	-	TRBV21-1	-	CASSKESRGSACVGYQPQHF	TGTGCCAGCAGCAAAGAAAGTCGAGGGTCGGCTTGCGTTGGGTATCAGCCCCAGCATTTT
TRBJ1-6	-	TRBV6-6	-	CASSYLAATSPLHF	TGTGCCAGCAGTTACCTGGCAGCAACTTCACCCCTCCACTTT
TRBJ1-2	few	TRBV29-1	-	CSVGGPNYGYTF	TGCAGCGTTGGTGGACCTAACTATGGCTACACCTTC
TRBJ1-1	-	TRBV9	TRBD1	CASSSRTGTEAFF	TGTGCCAGCAGCTCTAGGACAGGAACTGAAGCTTTCTTT
TRBJ2-5	-	TRBV15	TRBD2	CATSREVAGNLETQYF	TGTGCCACCAGCAGAGAAGTAGCGGGGAATTTGGAGACCCAGTACTTC
TRBJ2-5	-	TRBV9	-	CASSVALKQETQYF	TGTGCCAGCAGCGTAGCCCTTAAGCAAGAGACCCAGTACTTC
TRBJ2-5	-	TRBV6-5	TRBD2	CASSVRGGAETQYF	TGTGCCAGCAGTGTCCGGGGGGGCGCCGAGACCCAGTACTTC
TRBJ1-6	once	TRBV2	-	CASSEGQGGPPLHF	TGTGCCAGCAGTGAAGGCCAGGGCGGTCCACCCCTCCACTTT
TRBJ2-1	few	TRBV29-1	-	CSAAPGVVNEQFF	TGCAGCGCCGCTCCCGGGGTGGTCAATGAGCAGTTCTTC
TRBJ1-6	-	TRBV30	-	CAWTPTWSDHNSPLHF	TGTGCCTGGACCCCAACATGGTCAGACCATAATTCACCCCTCCACTTT
TRBJ2-3	-	TRBV5-6	TRBD1	CASSVTGTGSTDTQYF	TGTGCCAGCAGCGTAACCGGGACAGGAAGCACAGATACGCAGTATTTT
TRBJ1-1	-	TRBV30	-	CAWSVDWPWNTEAFF	TGTGCCTGGAGTGTCGACTGGCCCTGGAACACTGAAGCTTTCTTT
TRBJ1-5	-	TRBV6-5	TRBD1	CASSRSGGGDQPQHF	TGTGCCAGCAGTCGCTCAGGGGGGGGTGATCAGCCCCAGCATTTT
TRBJ2-7	-	TRBV2	TRBD1	CASMEDRAYEQYF	TGTGCCAGCATGGAGGACAGGGCCTACGAGCAGTACTTC
TRBJ2-7	-	TRBV25-1	TRBD2	CASSDGLAGTYEQYF	TGTGCCAGCAGTGATGGACTAGCGGGGACCTACGAGCAGTACTTC
TRBJ2-5	-	TRBV19	-	CASSIIGGPQETQYF	TGTGCCAGTAGTATAATTGGGGGGCCCCAAGAGACCCAGTACTTC
TRBJ2-1	-	TRBV5-6	-	CASSSLSENYNEQFF	TGTGCCAGCAGCTCCCTCTCAGAGAACTACAATGAGCAGTTCTTC
TRBJ1-1	-	TRBV7-6	-	CASSIQGNTEAFF	TGTGCCAGCAGCATACAGGGGAACACTGAAGCTTTCTTT
TRBJ1-5	-	TRBV6-5	-	CASSAGTDQSGPQHF	TGTGCCAGCAGCGCTGGGACGGATCAATCAGGACCCCAGCATTTT
TRBJ2-5	once	TRBV1	-	CTSSQVVWGETQYF	TGCACCAGCAGCCAAGTGGTCTGGGGAGAGACCCAGTACTTC
TRBJ1-1	-	TRBV18	-	CASSPSDWVGGTEAFF	TGTGCCAGCTCACCGAGTGATTGGGTAGGAGGGACTGAAGCTTTCTTT
TRBJ1-1	once	TRBV10-3	-	CATRGGMSVAFF	TGTGCCACGAGGGGAGGTATGAGTGTAGCTTTCTTT
TRBJ1-2	-	TRBV30	-	CAWSPSSGSYTF	TGTGCCTGGAGTCCTAGCTCGGGGAGCTACACCTTC
TRBJ2-1	-	TRBV6-5	-	CASSLGGRQFF	TGTGCCAGCAGTCTAGGGGGGAGACAGTTCTTC
TRBJ1-2	-	TRBV19	-	CASTTQPDYGYTF	TGTGCCAGTACAACTCAGCCAGACTATGGCTACACCTTC